This TCR beta chain came from a study of cytomegalovirus exposure and HLA in healthy donors. This CDR3 is built from 17 residues. V gave up 1 base and J gave up 4 bases; unmatched junction bases: 12. Per germline, CDR1 SGHTA and CDR2 FQGNSA. The primer mix had 60 Vbeta and 13 Jbeta primers. Assay used: immunoSEQ multiplex PCR; TCRdb lists only in-frame clones, some missing. The sample lists roughly 88,000 clones, approximately 76% seen once, with 4% to 5.5% in the top ten. The source material was PBMCs. The rearrangement joins TRBV7-2 to TRBJ1-2; 7 bases map to TRBD1. The origin of this receptor is a man younger than 45 in good health and CMV-seropositive. The CDR3 nucleotides are TGTGCCAGCAGCTTAGGAGTCGGAAGTCGGGACAGCTATGGCTACACCTTC. This gives the protein CASSLGVGSRDSYGYTF. Full variable domain (outside the CDR3, taken from reference TRBV7-2 and TRBJ1-2): GAGVSQSPSNKVTEKGKDVELRCDPISGHTALYWYRQSLGQGLEFLIYFQGNSAPDKSGLPSDRFSAERTGGSVSTLTIQRTQQEDSAVYLCASSLGVGSRDSYGYTFGSGTRLTVV.